These 27 T cell receptor beta chains were all obtained from the same sample, sequenced in a study of T-cell memory formation after mild COVID-19 (dated by TCRdb to 2020 to 2022). Library preparation was by 5' RACE. TCRdb names Illumina NovaSeq 6000 as the instrument used. The public reads were reanalyzed by TCRdb: fastp trimming at Q25, MiXCR alignment, in-frame beta chains only. Identical CDR3 protein sequences are pooled into one entry, listed with their most common genes and DNA. The table for this sample lists a few hundred thousand distinct CDR3 sequences; 20% to 25% of them were counted only once. Of the sample, around 23% falls within the top ten clones. Sequencing used PBMCs or a T cell subset sorted from them (not recorded which). These receptors all come from a man aged 18 to 30 who had mild COVID-19 (a few samples of this study predate the infection). The sample titles of this study are shuffled in the database, so cell type and time point are left out; the donor was told from shared clones.

This clonotype was detected only a few times. The chain recombines TRBV4-2 with TRBJ2-3; 7 bases map to TRBD2. The CDR3 spans 16 residues. The germline V gene has CDR1 LGHNA and CDR2 YNFKEQ. With 1 base clipped from V and 4 bases from J, the junction kept 8 bases outside the gene matches. DNA of the CDR3: TGTGCCAGCAGCCAAGTCCGAGCGGGGCACCCAGATACGCAGTATTTT. Protein product: CASSQVRAGHPDTQYF.

The chain is built from TRBV7-2 and TRBJ2-5; perhaps TRBD1 as D (5 bases). The CDR3 is 13 residues long. Germline CDR1 reads SGHTA; CDR2 reads FQGNSA. Between the trimmed V and J ends, which lost 8 bases and 1 base, there was a span of 11 bases. This CDR3 reads CASGRQLQETQYF. The CDR3 bases are TGTGCCAGCGGCCGACAGCTCCAAGAGACCCAGTACTTC. Combining the CDR3 with reference TRBV7-2 and TRBJ2-5 gives the whole variable domain GAGVSQSPSNKVTEKGKDVELRCDPISGHTALYWYRQSLGQGLEFLIYFQGNSAPDKSGLPSDRFSAERTGGSVSTLTIQRTQQEDSAVYLCASGRQLQETQYFGPGTRLLVL.

This clonotype was found a few times. This chain connects TRBV28 to TRBJ1-2; no clear D. Germline assignment: CDR1 MDHEN and CDR2 SYDVKM. The CDR3 contains 14 residues. Trimming took 3 bases from V and 3 from J, leaving 11 bases between them. The CDR3 spells CASSFPGSDYGYTF. For the CDR3, the DNA is TGTGCCAGCAGTTTCCCAGGATCTGACTATGGCTACACCTTC.

This clonotype has more than one count but fewer than ten. V and J are TRBV12-3 or TRBV12-4 and TRBJ2-6; the D is unclear. Trimming took off 2 bases at V and 1 base at J, with 12 bases between the two ends. CDR3 length: 17 amino acids. CDR3 loop: CASSLRTSLSGANVLTF. CDR3 coding DNA: TGTGCCAGCAGTTTACGGACCAGTCTGTCTGGGGCCAACGTCCTGACTTTC.

Concerning this clonotype: A much larger clone differs by one base, so this may be a read error. Written as DNA, the CDR3 is TGTGCCAACAGTTCAGGGGCAAATTCACCCCTCCACTTT. Protein product: CANSSGANSPLHF. This chain joins TRBV6-6 and TRBJ1-6; weak D call: TRBD1 (6 bases). The germline V gene has CDR1 MNHNY and CDR2 SVGAGI (reference sequence). This CDR3 is built from 13 residues.

In this sample, this clonotype turned up many times. This sequence joins TRBV12-3 or TRBV12-4 and TRBJ1-4, with D tentatively TRBD1 (6 bases). The CDR3 has 15 residues. Trimming stripped 6 bases from V and 8 bases from J, with 19 bases between. CDR3 sequence: CASRAAGQGWEKLFF. The CDR3 region has the DNA TGTGCCAGCAGAGCCGCGGGGCAGGGGTGGGAAAAACTGTTTTTT.

The chain recombines TRBV11-2 with TRBJ1-4; D not certain. V shed 3 bases and J shed 1 base, with 6 bases lying between them. The CDR3 loop spans 14 amino acids. Germline CDR1 and CDR2: SGHAT and FQNNGV. The DNA of the CDR3 is TGTGCCAGCAGCTTTGTACAAACTAATGAAAAACTGTTTTTT. It codes for CASSFVQTNEKLFF.

This rearrangement joins TRBV18 to TRBJ2-5; D may be TRBD2 (6 bases). V lost 3 bases, J lost 0 bases, and 14 bases lay in between. The germline gives CDR1 KGHSH, CDR2 LQKENI. The CDR3 length is 16 residues. CDR3 bases: TGTGCCAGCTCACCGGGCGGGACGGCAAACCAAGAGACCCAGTACTTC. Translating gives CASSPGGTANQETQYF.

This clonotype was counted only a few times. The chain is built from TRBV5-1 and TRBJ2-1; D possibly corresponds to TRBD2 (5 bases). Germline V gene sequence: CDR1 SGHRS, CDR2 YFSETQ. V lost 0 bases and J 16 bases, leaving 14 bases between the germline ends. The CDR3 sequence is 12 residues long. DNA of the CDR3: TGCGCCAGCAGCTTGGTGGGGTCTGGAGGATTCTTC. Its translation: CASSLVGSGGFF.

This clonotype was picked up a small number of times. The rearrangement links TRBV21-1 to TRBJ2-7; the DNA was not compared with TRBD1, the D call given in the table. TRBV21-1 has pseudogene status. The CDR3 is 14 residues long. The CDR3 region is CASSRQTGTNEQYV. The DNA for the CDR3 is TGTGCCAGCAGCAGACAGACAGGGACCAACGAGCAGTACGTC.

V gene TRBV7-9 combines with J gene TRBJ2-1, with D unclear. CDR1 is SEHNR and CDR2 is FQNEAQ in the germline V gene (reference sequence). The CDR3 has 14 residues. With 4 bases removed from V and 7 bases from J, the gap between germline ends came to 14 bases. The CDR3 DNA sequence: TGTGCCAGCAGCTCCCTCCCCTCAGCGAATGAGCAGTTCTTC. This sequence encodes CASSSLPSANEQFF.

The V and J genes are TRBV28 and TRBJ2-7; D could derive from TRBD1 or TRBD2 (6 bases each). The V gene lost 3 bases and the J gene lost 6 bases, with 15 bases spanning the gap. The CDR3 contains 14 residues. Germline lookup yields CDR1 MDHEN and CDR2 SYDVKM. The chain's CDR3 is CASSLWTPGAEQYV. DNA of the CDR3: TGTGCCAGCAGTTTGTGGACCCCGGGGGCCGAGCAGTACGTC.

This rearrangement joins TRBV29-1 to TRBJ1-3; D gene unclear. The CDR3 length is 14 residues. Germline lookup yields CDR1 SQVTM and CDR2 ANQGSEA. V dropped 3 bases and J dropped 3 bases, with 12 bases sitting between them. The CDR3 coding sequence is TGCAGCGTTGAGGTCGGAGCTGGTGGAAACACCATATATTTT. Its translation is CSVEVGAGGNTIYF.

The chain is built from TRBV5-1 and TRBJ1-5; 7 positions agree with TRBD1. This CDR3 has 13 residues. CDR1 is SGHRS, CDR2 YFSETQ, per germline. V dropped 4 bases and J dropped 7; count of bases not matched to a gene: 5. The CDR3 here is CASSRTGFQPQHF. The CDR3 nucleotides read TGCGCCAGCAGCAGGACAGGTTTCCAGCCCCAGCATTTT.

This clonotype has more than one count but fewer than ten. The genes are TRBV6-1 and TRBJ2-5, with TRBD2 identical over 13 bases. CDR3 length: 18 amino acids. V dropped 6 bases and J dropped 4; count of bases not matched to a gene: 14. Looked up from germline, CDR1 is MNHNS and CDR2 is SASEGT. Written as DNA, the CDR3 is TGTGCCAGCAGGGTAAAATCGGGACTAGCGGGGCCAGGAGAGACCCAGTACTTC. This translates into CASRVKSGLAGPGETQYF.

V and J are TRBV6-4 and TRBJ2-1; either TRBD1 or TRBD2 may supply D (5 bases each). From germline, CDR1 is MRHNA and CDR2 SNTAGT. This CDR3 region has 12 residues. V lost 2 bases and J lost 10, with 9 bases in between. Written as DNA, the CDR3 is TGTGCCAGCAGTGACGTTGGGGGAGAGCAGTTCTTC. Translated, it gives CASSDVGGEQFF.

The chain recombines TRBV15 with TRBJ1-1, with no clear D. Trimming removed 3 bases at V and 0 bases at J, with 11 bases between. The CDR3 sequence is 15 residues long. Germline CDR1 is LNHNV and CDR2 is YYDKDF (reference sequence). CDR3 residues: CATSRAGTMNTEAFF. DNA for the CDR3: TGTGCCACCAGCAGGGCGGGAACGATGAACACTGAAGCTTTCTTT.

This clonotype was detected a few times. The genes are TRBV7-3 and TRBJ1-2, with TRBD1 identical over 9 bases. J gave up 5 bases and V 5 bases, and 15 bases lay outside the gene matches. Germline CDR1 is SGHTA and CDR2 is FQGTGA. This CDR3 region has 17 residues. The chain's CDR3 is CASSPGGTGNNLYGYTF. The CDR3 region has the DNA TGTGCCAGCAGCCCGGGGGGGACAGGGAATAATCTGTATGGCTACACCTTC.

CDR3 DNA: TGCGCCAGCAGCTGGGGGACGGGGGGTGGCACAGATACGCAGTATTTT. Amino acids: CASSWGTGGGTDTQYF. The V and J genes are TRBV5-1 and TRBJ2-3, with 7 nucleotides matching TRBD2. V lost 3 bases to trimming and J lost 1 base; unmatched junction nucleotides: 8. The CDR3 covers 16 residues. Germline CDR1 SGHRS, CDR2 YFSETQ.

The chain carries TRBV25-1 and TRBJ1-4; TRBD1 might be the D (5 bases). This CDR3 has 15 residues. Trimming removed 4 bases from V and 1 base from J, with 10 bases in between. From germline, CDR1 is MGHDK and CDR2 SYGVNS. The CDR3 DNA follows: TGTGCCAGCAGTGGGCAGGGTCTAACTAATGAAAAACTGTTTTTT. It is translated as CASSGQGLTNEKLFF. Using reference TRBV25-1 and TRBJ1-4 for the parts outside the CDR3, the full variable domain is EADIYQTPRYLVIGTGKKITLECSQTMGHDKMYWYQQDPGMELHLIHYSYGVNSTEKGDLSSESTVSRIRTEHFPLTLESARPSHTSQYLCASSGQGLTNEKLFFGSGTQLSVL.

The chain has TRBV5-6 and TRBJ2-3; unclear D gene. Trimming pared 4 bases from V and 0 bases from J, leaving 12 bases between. This CDR3 comprises 15 residues. The germline gives CDR1 SGHDT, CDR2 YYEEEE. The chain's CDR3 is CASSRPTDSTDTQYF. The CDR3 bases are TGTGCCAGCAGCCGGCCCACAGATAGCACAGATACGCAGTATTTT.

This clonotype was picked up a small number of times. The chain employs TRBV7-8 and TRBJ2-1, with 8 bases lining up with TRBD2. V was clipped by 5 bases and J by 2 bases; unmatched bases: 5. CDR1 and CDR2 (germline): SGHVS, FQNEAQ. CDR3 length equals 15 residues. The chain's CDR3 is CASSRRGGTYNEQFF. The CDR3 DNA follows: TGTGCCAGCAGCCGACGGGGGGGGACCTACAATGAGCAGTTCTTC.

This clonotype was observed a few times. The genes are TRBV5-1 and TRBJ2-3, with 10 bases identical to TRBD2. The germline gives CDR1 SGHRS, CDR2 YFSETQ. CDR3 length equals 15 residues. J gave up 1 base and V 4 bases, and 3 bases lay outside the gene matches. CDR3 residues: CASSAGTSGTDTQYF. The CDR3 DNA reads as TGCGCCAGCAGCGCGGGGACTAGCGGCACAGATACGCAGTATTTT.

This clonotype has just a few counts. This chain joins TRBV6-1 and TRBJ1-5, with 7 bases fitting TRBD1. With 7 bases clipped from V and 7 bases from J, the junction kept 19 bases outside the gene matches. Germline V gene lookup returns CDR1 MNHNS and CDR2 SASEGT. There are 17 residues in the CDR3. In nucleotides, the CDR3 is TGTGCCAGCACCAAACCGGCGAGGCGGCAGGGGGGCCAGCCCCAGCATTTT. Translating it yields CASTKPARRQGGQPQHF.

This clonotype was seen more than once but under ten times. This chain joins TRBV12-3 or TRBV12-4 and TRBJ1-1; D gene ambiguous. This CDR3 is built from 14 residues. The V gene lost 1 base and the J gene lost 3 bases, with 9 bases spanning the gap. The CDR3 nucleotides read TGTGCCAGCAGTTTAGTGGGCCCTGACACTGAAGCTTTCTTT. Translated, it gives CASSLVGPDTEAFF.

The chain joins TRBV4-2 to TRBJ2-7; the D is unclear. The germline V gene encodes CDR1 LGHNA and CDR2 YNFKEQ. The CDR3 runs 14 residues. The V end was cut by 4 bases, the J end by 3 bases, with 13 bases between. CDR3 residues: CASSRGGVGYEQYF. The CDR3 coding sequence is TGTGCCAGCAGCCGGGGTGGGGTCGGCTACGAGCAGTACTTC.

This clonotype turned up a few times. V gene TRBV20-1 combines with J gene TRBJ2-3; the D gene could be TRBD1 or TRBD2 (5 bases each). The CDR3 is 15 amino acids. Germline CDR1 is DFQATT and CDR2 is SNEGSKA (reference sequence). This CDR3 reads CSLLGVGVSADTQYF. CDR3 DNA sequence: TGCAGCCTTTTGGGGGTCGGCGTCAGCGCAGATACGCAGTATTTT.